These 26 T cell receptor beta chains were all obtained from the same sample, sequenced in a study of shared clonotypes between healthy human individuals. The protocol was immunoSEQ multiplex PCR, while the TCRdb copy is restricted to in-frame clones and leaves out a portion. The table lists about 2.4 million clones, around 94% of them singletons. The sample comprised naive CD4+ T cells sorted from blood. This sample's subset: CD45RA+ positively selected. The origin of the receptors is a man aged 18 to 29 in good health.

The V call is TRBV13, the J call TRBJ2-7, with 10 bases lining up with TRBD1. This CDR3 comprises 14 residues. The J segment lost 4 bases and the V segment lost 6 bases, leaving 6 bases of the junction unmatched. Germline V gene sequence: CDR1 PRHDT, CDR2 FYEKMQ (reference sequence). This chain's CDR3 is CASRRQGASYEQYF. In DNA form, the CDR3 reads TGTGCCAGCAGGAGACAGGGGGCTTCGTACGAGCAGTACTTC.

This clone has only a few counts. CDR3 sequence (DNA): TGTGCCAGCAGCAGACGCGGTACGGCTATTGCTAACTATGGCTACACCTTC. It yields the protein CASSRRGTAIANYGYTF. The V gene is TRBV5-6, the J gene TRBJ1-2, with no clear D. V dropped 4 bases and J dropped 0 bases, with 19 bases sitting between them. This CDR3 is built from 17 residues. Germline CDR1 and CDR2: SGHDT and YYEEEE.

V usage is TRBV7-2 and J usage is TRBJ2-5; a weak D match, TRBD2 (5 bases). Per germline, CDR1 SGHTA and CDR2 FQGNSA. The CDR3 loop spans 14 amino acids. The V end was cut by 2 bases, the J end by 3 bases, with 10 bases between. The CDR3 sequence is CASSLRGPEETQYF. For the CDR3, the DNA is TGTGCCAGCAGCTTAAGAGGGCCGGAAGAGACCCAGTACTTC. Looking up the rest from reference TRBV7-2 and TRBJ2-5 gives the full variable domain: GAGVSQSPSNKVTEKGKDVELRCDPISGHTALYWYRQSLGQGLEFLIYFQGNSAPDKSGLPSDRFSAERTGGSVSTLTIQRTQQEDSAVYLCASSLRGPEETQYFGPGTRLLVL.

The V and J genes are TRBV7-8 and TRBJ2-5; 7 nucleotides line up with TRBD2. CDR3 length: 14 residues. V shed 8 bases and J 3 bases; nucleotides not matched to a gene: 9. Germline V gene sequence: CDR1 SGHVS, CDR2 FQNEAQ. The CDR3 reads CASAPGGGKETQYF. As DNA, the CDR3 is TGTGCCAGCGCCCCGGGGGGTGGGAAAGAGACCCAGTACTTC.

The chain joins TRBV28 to TRBJ1-2, with D perhaps TRBD1 (6 bases). Germline loops: CDR1 MDHEN, CDR2 SYDVKM. The CDR3 extends over 15 amino acids. The V end was cut by 2 bases, the J end by 4 bases, with 14 bases between. CDR3 sequence: CASSLGQGKGYGYTF. CDR3 in DNA: TGTGCCAGCAGTTTAGGGCAGGGGAAAGGCTATGGCTACACCTTC.

This chain links TRBV7-2 with TRBJ2-3, with D possibly matching TRBD2 (5 bases). The CDR3 consists of 16 residues. V lost 3 bases to trimming and J lost 0 bases, with 13 bases between them. Per germline, CDR1 SGHTA and CDR2 FQGNSA. The CDR3 nucleotides read TGTGCCAGCAGCTTCGAGAAGCGGCTTAGCACAGATACGCAGTATTTT. Protein product: CASSFEKRLSTDTQYF.

The chain combines TRBV7-6 with TRBJ2-7, with a tentative D call TRBD2 (6 bases). V shed 1 base and J shed 2 bases, with 9 bases lying between them. The CDR3 has 14 amino acids. Germline V gene lookup returns CDR1 SGHVS and CDR2 FNYEAQ. The DNA of the CDR3 is TGTGCCAGCAGCTTAGAGCCTAGCGCCTACGAGCAGTACTTC. Its protein is CASSLEPSAYEQYF.

This chain joins TRBV11-2 and TRBJ2-7; no clear D gene. CDR1 and CDR2 from the germline V gene are SGHAT and FQNNGV. Trimming left V 1 base short and J 2 bases short, with 18 bases between. The CDR3 consists of 17 residues. CDR3 loop: CASSLAPASLGPYEQYF. CDR3 DNA sequence: TGTGCCAGCAGCTTAGCCCCTGCCTCCCTCGGACCCTACGAGCAGTACTTC. The complete variable domain, with remaining parts taken from reference TRBV11-2 and TRBJ2-7, reads EAGVAQSPRYKIIEKRQSVAFWCNPISGHATLYWYQQILGQGPKLLIQFQNNGVVDDSQLPKDRFSAERLKGVDSTLKIQPAKLEDSAVYLCASSLAPASLGPYEQYFGPGTRLTVT.

The V gene is TRBV7-9, the J gene TRBJ2-2; D is possibly TRBD1 (6 bases). V dropped 1 base and J dropped 0 bases, with 9 bases sitting between them. This CDR3 region has 16 residues. Germline assignment: CDR1 SEHNR and CDR2 FQNEAQ (reference sequence). The CDR3 reads CASSLGGTSNTGELFF. CDR3 sequence (DNA): TGTGCCAGCAGCTTAGGGGGGACATCGAACACCGGGGAGCTGTTTTTT. The full variable domain, completed using reference TRBV7-9 and TRBJ2-2, is DTGVSQNPRHKITKRGQNVTFRCDPISEHNRLYWYRQTLGQGPEFLTYFQNEAQLEKSRLLSDRFSAERPKGSFSTLEIQRTEQGDSAMYLCASSLGGTSNTGELFFGEGSRLTVL.

The chain employs TRBV5-6 and TRBJ1-3; D ambiguous. CDR1 is SGHDT, CDR2 YYEEEE, per germline. The length of the CDR3 is 15 residues. Trimming shortened V by 2 bases and J by 0 bases, and 9 bases separated the two germline ends. The CDR3 DNA reads TGTGCCAGCAGCTTTCGCGCAATCTCTGGAAACACCATATATTTT. As protein: CASSFRAISGNTIYF.

The gene calls are TRBV10-2 and TRBJ2-7; 11 bases agree with TRBD2. V was pared by 2 bases and J by 4 bases, with 19 bases of the junction left unmatched. The CDR3 is 20 amino acids. Germline V gene lookup returns CDR1 WSHSY and CDR2 SAAADI. The CDR3 coding sequence is TGCGCCAGCAGTGAGAGTCGAGGTCTAGCGGGAGGCACCGCTCTATACGAGCAGTACTTC. Amino acids: CASSESRGLAGGTALYEQYF.

This clone was picked up a small number of times. V and J are TRBV7-9 and TRBJ1-5; 12 nucleotides align to TRBD1. The CDR3 contains 16 residues. V trimming: 0 bases; J trimming: 6 bases; junction bases outside the gene matches: 3. Germline loops: CDR1 SEHNR, CDR2 FQNEAQ (reference sequence). CDR3 protein: CASSLAGTGGFQPQHF. The CDR3 DNA follows: TGTGCCAGCAGCTTAGCCGGGACAGGGGGCTTTCAGCCCCAGCATTTT.

The chain links TRBV9 to TRBJ2-3, with D possibly matching TRBD2 (6 bases). Deletions cut 3 bases from V and 1 base from J, with 15 bases between. The CDR3 is made up of 16 amino acids. In germline, CDR1 is SGDLS, CDR2 YYNGEE. The CDR3 region is CASSALGGVGTDTQYF. CDR3 coding DNA: TGTGCCAGCAGCGCTTTGGGGGGAGTTGGCACAGATACGCAGTATTTT. Using reference TRBV9 and TRBJ2-3 for the parts outside the CDR3, the full variable domain is DSGVTQTPKHLITATGQRVTLRCSPRSGDLSVYWYQQSLDQGLQFLIQYYNGEERAKGNILERFSAQQFPDLHSELNLSSLELGDSALYFCASSALGGVGTDTQYFGPGTRLTVL.

The rearrangement uses TRBV5-4 and TRBJ2-7, with D perhaps TRBD2 (5 bases). The germline V gene encodes CDR1 SGHNT and CDR2 YYREEE (reference sequence). The CDR3 covers 13 residues. V lost 1 base and J lost 2, with 7 bases in between. The CDR3 region has the DNA TGTGCCAGCAGCTTGTCGGGAACCTACGAGCAGTACTTC. Protein sequence: CASSLSGTYEQYF.

This chain joins TRBV29-1 and TRBJ2-1; D is uncertain. Germline assignment: CDR1 SQVTM and CDR2 ANQGSEA. The V end was cut by 3 bases, the J end by 9 bases, with 9 bases between. This CDR3 has 11 residues. CDR3 region: CSVERVSEQFF. The CDR3 DNA follows: TGCAGCGTTGAGAGAGTAAGTGAGCAGTTCTTC.

Here the CDR3 DNA reads TGTGCCAGCAACCAGGGAGGGACAGGGGGCTTGTTGCAGTACTTC. It is translated as CASNQGGTGGLLQYF. The chain links TRBV28 to TRBJ2-7, with 12 nucleotides matching TRBD1. CDR3 length equals 15 residues. Unmatched junction bases numbered 13, after V lost 7 bases and J lost 9 bases. CDR1 is MDHEN, CDR2 SYDVKM, per germline. The whole variable domain, filled in from reference TRBV28 and TRBJ2-7, reads DVKVTQSSRYLVKRTGEKVFLECVQDMDHENMFWYRQDPGLGLRLIYFSYDVKMKEKGDIPEGYSVSREKKERFSLILESASTNQTSMYLCASNQGGTGGLLQYFGPGTRLTVT.

The chain recombines TRBV10-3 with TRBJ2-7; 11 bases align to TRBD1. CDR3 length: 13 amino acids. The J segment lost 7 bases and the V segment lost 10 bases, leaving 9 bases of the junction unmatched. The germline CDR1 and CDR2 sequences are ENHRY and SYGVKD. This CDR3 is CATWDRGANEQYF. DNA of the CDR3: TGTGCCACCTGGGACAGGGGGGCGAATGAGCAGTACTTC.

The V gene is TRBV28, the J gene TRBJ1-2; no definite D call. The V end was cut by 8 bases, the J end by 3 bases, with 10 bases between. Germline CDR1 reads MDHEN; CDR2 reads SYDVKM. The CDR3 contains 12 residues. For the CDR3, the DNA is TGTGCCAGCGGTTCGGGAGACTATGGCTACACCTTC. Translating gives CASGSGDYGYTF.

This clone was observed a handful of times. The V call is TRBV25-1, the J call TRBJ2-7; D might be TRBD1 (6 bases). This CDR3 is built from 11 residues. V was trimmed by 7 bases and J by 6 bases, leaving 10 bases between them. CDR1 is MGHDK, CDR2 SYGVNS, per germline. The CDR3 reads CASTTGSEQYF. CDR3 nucleotide sequence: TGTGCCAGCACCACAGGGAGCGAGCAGTACTTC.

The V and J genes are TRBV6-5 and TRBJ2-5, with D tentatively TRBD1 (5 bases). Trimming left V 0 bases short and J 1 base short, with 12 bases between. The germline V gene encodes CDR1 MNHEY and CDR2 SVGAGI. The CDR3 sequence is 16 residues long. CDR3 coding DNA: TGTGCCAGCAGTTACTCGGATCTAAGGGGCCAAGAGACCCAGTACTTC. Its translation: CASSYSDLRGQETQYF.

The chain has TRBV10-2 and TRBJ2-7; 9 nucleotides match TRBD2. Germline CDR1 WSHSY, CDR2 SAAADI. The V and J ends lost 6 bases and 3 bases, in that order; junction bases with no gene match: 6. The CDR3 is 14 amino acids. Here the CDR3 DNA reads TGCGCCAGCAGACGTCTAGCGGGAAACTACGAGCAGTACTTC. Encoded protein: CASRRLAGNYEQYF.

About this clone: In the same sample, other DNA sequences code for this CDR3. This chain joins TRBV5-4 and TRBJ2-7, with 9 bases identical to TRBD2. There are 14 residues in the CDR3. V trimming: 4 bases; J trimming: 1 base; junction bases outside the gene matches: 3. From germline, CDR1 is SGHNT and CDR2 YYREEE (reference sequence). CDR3 coding DNA: TGTGCCAGCAGCCTTAGCGGGGGATCCTACGAGCAGTACTTC. This encodes CASSLSGGSYEQYF.

The chain employs TRBV6-5 and TRBJ1-4; D may be TRBD1 (6 bases). Germline-derived CDR1 and CDR2 are MNHEY and SVGAGI. Trimming left V 6 bases short and J 4 bases short, with 12 bases between. The CDR3 has 14 residues. The DNA for the CDR3 is TGTGCCAGCAGCCAGACAGGATATAATGAAAAACTGTTTTTT. This translates into CASSQTGYNEKLFF.

J is TRBJ2-6 and V is TRBV5-1; no definite D call. This CDR3 has 16 residues. In germline, CDR1 is SGHRS, CDR2 YFSETQ. V lost 0 bases and J lost 1, with 8 bases in between. This CDR3 is CASSLVPASGANVLTF. CDR3 sequence (DNA): TGCGCCAGCAGCTTGGTACCAGCTTCTGGGGCCAACGTCCTGACTTTC.

This chain joins TRBV6-5 and TRBJ1-2; D uncertain. This CDR3 comprises 15 residues. V was clipped by 2 bases and J by 4 bases, with 14 bases between them. Germline CDR1 is MNHEY and CDR2 is SVGAGI. The CDR3 region is CASSYIRENSYGYTF. Written as DNA, the CDR3 is TGTGCCAGCAGTTACATTCGGGAGAACTCCTATGGCTACACCTTC.

J is TRBJ2-7 and V is TRBV18, with TRBD1 matching 7 bases. The CDR3 sequence is 16 residues long. Germline values: CDR1 KGHSH, CDR2 LQKENI. Germline trimming cut 0 bases from V and 0 bases from J; bases unmatched to any gene: 5. As DNA, the CDR3 is TGTGCCAGCTCACCACCTGTGGGACAGAGCTCCTACGAGCAGTACTTC. The encoded protein is CASSPPVGQSSYEQYF.